This T cell receptor beta chain was sequenced for a study of tumour-infiltrating T cells in Burkitt lymphoma. Produced via immunoSEQ multiplex PCR; TCRdb's table is partial and in-frame only. The data show fewer than 8,000 clones, about 85% seen once. This CDR3 contains 14 residues. Trimming shortened V by 1 base and J by 2 bases, and 9 bases separated the two germline ends. Germline V gene data show CDR1 as SGHDT and CDR2 as YYEEEE. V usage is TRBV5-6 and J usage is TRBJ2-5; perhaps TRBD2 as D (5 bases). Sequences were obtained from tumor tissue. The clonotype originates from a human donor with Burkitt lymphoma. CDR3 sequence (DNA): TGTGCCAGCAGCTTGAGAGGGCTGCAAGAGACCCAGTACTTC. This translates into CASSLRGLQETQYF. Combining the CDR3 with reference TRBV5-6 and TRBJ2-5 gives the whole variable domain DAGVTQSPTHLIKTRGQQVTLRCSPKSGHDTVSWYQQALGQGPQFIFQYYEEEERQRGNFPDRFSGHQFPNYSSELNVNALLLGDSALYLCASSLRGLQETQYFGPGTRLLVL.